This T cell receptor (beta chain) was identified in a study of T cell responses to AZD1222 COVID-19 vaccine. Only in-frame clones appear in the TCRdb table, and some are missing; sequencing was by immunoSEQ multiplex PCR. The sample holds tens of thousands of clones, 82% seen once. Of note for this clone: Its target is unknown.

Germline assignment: CDR1 SQVTM and CDR2 ANQGSEA. The junction had 11 bases not matched to a gene; V was cut back by 1 base and J by 7 bases. The CDR3 loop spans 15 amino acids. Study findings and constraints: Females made up more of the donors, who were largely white British, and clonal diversity may have come out too low.

This clonotype was obtained from an adult in good health. The V and J genes are TRBV29-1 and TRBJ2-7; 9 nucleotides line up with TRBD2. The input for sequencing was peripheral blood, taken on day 0 of AZD1222 vaccination. CDR3 sequence (DNA): TGCAGCGTTGAAGTCCCGCGGGGGGGCCTGAGTGAGCAGTACTTC. Residues: CSVEVPRGGLSEQYF.